This T cell receptor beta chain was captured by sequencing in a study of blood T cell repertoires in COVID-19. Study overall: In each case, the material was cDNA or gDNA derived from T cells, B-cell-depleted T cells, or PBMCs.

The J segment lost 0 bases and the V segment lost 6 bases, leaving 2 bases of the junction unmatched. The CDR3 contains 15 residues. Germline assignment: CDR1 SGHTA and CDR2 FQGNSA. While infection was still active, Seattle patients were enrolled and then followed longitudinally. In the source study's methods: Estimated nucleated cell counts came from reference gene primer amplification. TCRdb's table, derived via immunoSEQ multiplex PCR, lists solely in-frame clones and lacks some. For V, J and clone size, that table is used; D and trimming come from the DNA. Of about 99,000 clones in the sample, 75% to 85% were seen once.

The rearrangement links TRBV7-2 to TRBJ2-2; 9 bases line up with TRBD2. The sample was peripheral blood. This TCR was sampled from a man at least 80 years old with COVID-19, enrolled during active disease. The CDR3 loop reads CASSLAGSNTGELFF. CDR3 bases: TGTGCCAGCAGTCTAGCGGGATCGAACACCGGGGAGCTGTTTTTT.